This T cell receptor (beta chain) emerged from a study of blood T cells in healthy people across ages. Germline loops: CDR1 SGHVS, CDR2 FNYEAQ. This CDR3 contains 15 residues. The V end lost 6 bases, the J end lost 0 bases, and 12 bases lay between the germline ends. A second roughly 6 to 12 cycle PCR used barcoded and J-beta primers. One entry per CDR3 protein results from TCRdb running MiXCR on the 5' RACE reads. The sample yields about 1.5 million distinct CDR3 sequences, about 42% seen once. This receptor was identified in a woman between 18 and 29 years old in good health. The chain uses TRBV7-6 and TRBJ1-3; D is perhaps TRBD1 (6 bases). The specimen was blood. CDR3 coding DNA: TGTGCCAGCAGTCTTACACAGGGCTCTGGAAACACCATATATTTT. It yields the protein CASSLTQGSGNTIYF.